This T cell receptor (beta chain) derives from a study of identical twins. Findings of the study overall: The models systematically underestimated how much out-of-frame TCR alpha was shared in monozygotic twins. With abundant cord blood beta clonotypes, insertions were fewer; memory repertoires showed no such pattern.

A universal primer site arose from template switching, and cDNA bore unique molecular identifiers. TCRdb analysed the 5' RACE reads with MiXCR anew, one entry per CDR3 protein. The sample has about 890,000 distinct CDR3 sequences, 12% seen once. Notes on this clonotype: Its antigen is still unknown.

The germline CDR1 and CDR2 sequences are SGHRS and YFSETQ. V lost 3 bases to trimming and J lost 5 bases; unmatched junction nucleotides: 4. This CDR3 comprises 13 residues. These data are also associated with another study on yellow fever vaccine responses in identical twins.

The sequenced sample was PBMCs. The chain carries TRBV5-1 and TRBJ1-1; 7 bases match TRBD1. The sequence derives from a woman under 30 in good health. CDR3 sequence (DNA): TGCGCCAGCAGCTCAGACAGGGAGACTGAAGCTTTCTTT. Its protein is CASSSDRETEAFF.